The 24 T cell receptor beta chains reported below all come from one sample, sequenced in a study of cytomegalovirus exposure and HLA in healthy donors. Use of 60 Vbeta and 13 Jbeta primers characterized the PCR. Assay used: immunoSEQ multiplex PCR; TCRdb lists only in-frame clones, some missing. The table has about 220,000 clones, roughly 88% seen once. Sequences were obtained from PBMCs. The source of these receptors is a boy younger than 10 in good health and CMV-seronegative.

V usage is TRBV27 and J usage is TRBJ2-5, with D uncertain. Germline-derived CDR1 and CDR2 are MNHEY and SMNVEV (reference sequence). Trimming removed 3 bases at V and 4 bases at J, with 3 bases between. The CDR3 totals 11 residues. The CDR3 sequence is CASSFRETQYF. Here the CDR3 DNA reads TGTGCCAGCAGTTTTAGAGAGACCCAGTACTTC.

DNA of the CDR3: TGTGCCAGCAGCTCCACCCGGGGGGAAAAAGAGACCCAGTACTTC. Its protein product is CASSSTRGEKETQYF. V gene TRBV7-2 combines with J gene TRBJ2-5; TRBD2 agrees at 7 bases. The CDR3 sequence is 15 residues long. V gave up 4 bases and J gave up 3 bases; unmatched junction bases: 8. Germline V gene sequence: CDR1 SGHTA, CDR2 FQGNSA.

The rearrangement joins TRBV11-2 to TRBJ2-3; 9 nucleotides align to TRBD2. Germline values: CDR1 SGHAT, CDR2 FQNNGV. V lost 5 bases and J lost 2; bases outside the gene matches: 17. The CDR3 consists of 19 residues. In DNA form, the CDR3 reads TGTGCCAGCAGCCTACACTATTATCCCGGGACTAGCCTCACAGATACGCAGTATTTT. Its protein product is CASSLHYYPGTSLTDTQYF.

This chain connects TRBV25-1 to TRBJ2-2, with no clear D. V was trimmed by 4 bases and J by 4 bases, leaving 10 bases between them. The germline CDR1 and CDR2 sequences are MGHDK and SYGVNS. The CDR3 contains 14 residues. CDR3 in DNA: TGTGCCAGCAGTGGAAGACTGGGCACCGGGGAGCTGTTTTTT. Translation gives CASSGRLGTGELFF.

CDR3: CASRTTGDSYEQYF. The CDR3 bases are TGTGCCAGCAGGACGACAGGGGACTCCTACGAGCAGTACTTC. The V and J genes are TRBV6-1 and TRBJ2-7, with 8 bases lining up with TRBD1. CDR1 is MNHNS and CDR2 is SASEGT in the germline V gene. The trim removed 6 bases at V and 0 bases at J, leaving 4 bases unmatched. CDR3 length: 14 residues.

The chain recombines TRBV27 with TRBJ2-7; 7 bases map to TRBD1. J lost 4 bases, V lost 3 bases, and 3 bases had no gene match. Germline CDR1 and CDR2: MNHEY and SMNVEV (reference sequence). The CDR3 spans 13 residues. Written as DNA, the CDR3 is TGTGCCAGCAGTTTTTCAGGGGGTTACGAGCAGTACTTC. It yields the protein CASSFSGGYEQYF.

The CDR3 protein is CASSPRTGQETQYF. The CDR3 coding sequence is TGCGCCAGCAGCCCGCGGACAGGGCAAGAGACCCAGTACTTC. The rearrangement uses TRBV5-1 and TRBJ2-5; 8 nucleotides agree with TRBD1. The V gene end was trimmed by 4 bases and the J gene end by 2 bases; junction bases not matched to a gene: 4. Germline values: CDR1 SGHRS, CDR2 YFSETQ. CDR3 length: 14 amino acids.

The chain combines TRBV5-1 with TRBJ2-1, with a possible D match to TRBD2 (5 bases). This CDR3 has 15 residues. V was shortened by 4 bases and J by 1 base, with 12 bases between the two germline ends. Looked up from germline, CDR1 is SGHRS and CDR2 is YFSETQ. This chain's CDR3 is CASSAERTSYNEQFF. The CDR3 DNA sequence: TGCGCCAGCAGCGCCGAGCGGACTTCCTACAATGAGCAGTTCTTC.

The chain links TRBV5-5 to TRBJ2-7; 9 positions match TRBD1. Germline V gene sequence: CDR1 SGHKS, CDR2 YYEKEE (reference sequence). The length of the CDR3 is 14 residues. The V and J ends lost 2 bases and 2 bases, in that order; junction bases with no gene match: 2. The CDR3 DNA sequence: TGTGCCAGCAGCTTCGGGACAGGGACCTACGAGCAGTACTTC. Translated: CASSFGTGTYEQYF.

V is TRBV7-9 and J is TRBJ2-1; 11 nucleotides line up with TRBD2. The CDR3 is 14 residues long. Losses at the gene ends were 5 bases for V and 10 bases for J; bases not matched to a gene: 7. The germline gives CDR1 SEHNR, CDR2 FQNEAQ (reference sequence). The CDR3 DNA reads as TGTGCCAGCAGCACACTAGCGGGGGTAGGGGAGCAGTTCTTC. It codes for CASSTLAGVGEQFF.

V is TRBV11-2 and J is TRBJ1-1; possibly TRBD1 for D (5 bases). Germline V CDR1 and CDR2: SGHAT, FQNNGV. This CDR3 has 15 residues. Trimming cost V 5 bases and J 9 bases, with 22 bases left between them. CDR3 protein: CASSPPVGGTSKAFF. The CDR3 DNA is TGTGCCAGCAGCCCTCCCGTGGGGGGGACTAGTAAAGCTTTCTTT.

J is TRBJ2-7 and V is TRBV29-1; 10 bases are shared with TRBD1. CDR3 length: 15 residues. CDR1 is SQVTM, CDR2 ANQGSEA, per germline. The V and J ends lost 0 bases and 3 bases, in that order; junction bases with no gene match: 5. The chain's CDR3 is CSVEDGGTGVYEQYF. The CDR3 DNA reads TGCAGCGTTGAAGATGGGGGGACAGGGGTCTACGAGCAGTACTTC.

V gene TRBV5-1 combines with J gene TRBJ2-3, with 13 bases fitting TRBD2. From germline, CDR1 is SGHRS and CDR2 YFSETQ. The CDR3 runs to 15 residues. V shed 5 bases, J shed 6 bases, and the junction held 6 bases outside the gene matches. CDR3 region: CASRSGLAGPDTQYF. The CDR3 nucleotides are TGCGCCAGCAGGTCGGGACTAGCGGGACCTGATACGCAGTATTTT.

The chain couples TRBV27 to TRBJ2-3; D is unclear. The CDR3 consists of 13 residues. V lost 5 bases and J 2 bases, leaving 8 bases between the germline ends. CDR1 is MNHEY and CDR2 is SMNVEV in the germline V gene (reference sequence). The CDR3 sequence: CASSQADTDTQYF. The CDR3 DNA is TGTGCCAGCAGTCAGGCTGACACAGATACGCAGTATTTT.

This rearrangement joins TRBV19 to TRBJ1-2, with 8 bases that match TRBD1. V shed 7 bases, J shed 4 bases, and the junction held 2 bases outside the gene matches. The CDR3 has 12 amino acids. From germline, CDR1 is LNHDA and CDR2 SQIVND (reference sequence). Written as DNA, the CDR3 is TGTGCCAGTACAGGGACAGGCTATGGCTACACCTTC. Translating gives CASTGTGYGYTF.

The V and J genes are TRBV14 and TRBJ1-2; possible D gene TRBD1, 5 bases. Germline CDR1 reads SGHDN; CDR2 reads FVKESK. The CDR3 is 13 amino acids. V lost 4 bases, J lost 4 bases, and 10 bases lay in between. The CDR3 region is CASSPGGSYGYTF. The CDR3 DNA sequence: TGTGCCAGCAGCCCCGGGGGGTCCTATGGCTACACCTTC. The variable domain in full, with the rest retrieved from reference TRBV14 and TRBJ1-2, is EAGVTQFPSHSVIEKGQTVTLRCDPISGHDNLYWYRRVMGKEIKFLLHFVKESKQDESGMPNNRFLAERTGGTYSTLKVQPAELEDSGVYFCASSPGGSYGYTFGSGTRLTVV.

The CDR3 loop is CAWSGTVFPYEQYF. CDR3 coding DNA: TGTGCCTGGTCCGGAACAGTTTTCCCCTACGAGCAGTACTTC. This chain uses TRBV30 with TRBJ2-7, with D hard to call. The CDR3 consists of 14 residues. Germline V gene sequence: CDR1 GTSNPN, CDR2 SVGIG (reference sequence). The V end lost 5 bases, the J end lost 2 bases, and 16 bases lay between the germline ends.

Only a few counts were recorded for this clone. The chain uses TRBV30 and TRBJ1-1; 7 bases are shared with TRBD1. This CDR3 spans 14 amino acids. V gave up 4 bases and J gave up 0 bases; unmatched junction bases: 5. The V gene's germline CDR1 is GTSNPN and CDR2 SVGIG (reference sequence). The CDR3 DNA reads as TGTGCCTGGATTGGGACAGATATGAACACTGAAGCTTTCTTT. This translates into CAWIGTDMNTEAFF. Complete variable domain (other parts from reference TRBV30 and TRBJ1-1): SQTIHQWPATLVQPVGSPLSLECTVEGTSNPNLYWYRQAAGRGLQLLFYSVGIGQISSEVPQNLSASRPQDRQFILSSKKLLLSDSGFYLCAWIGTDMNTEAFFGQGTRLTVV.

The genes are TRBV5-1 and TRBJ2-1; weak D call: TRBD2 (6 bases). V was clipped by 0 bases and J by 0 bases, with 7 bases between them. From germline, CDR1 is SGHRS and CDR2 YFSETQ. The CDR3 has 15 residues. CDR3 sequence (DNA): TGCGCCAGCAGCTTGGGGGGGGTCTCCTACAATGAGCAGTTCTTC. This gives the protein CASSLGGVSYNEQFF.

This clone was detected once. This sequence joins TRBV29-1 and TRBJ2-7, with TRBD1 matching over 11 bases. Germline trimming cut 0 bases from V and 7 bases from J; bases unmatched to any gene: 2. The CDR3 spans 13 residues. The germline gives CDR1 SQVTM, CDR2 ANQGSEA. CDR3 coding DNA: TGCAGCGTTGAAGAGGGACAGGGGGTTGAGCAGTACTTC. Translated: CSVEEGQGVEQYF.

The chain couples TRBV4-1 to TRBJ1-1; maybe TRBD1 (6 bases). CDR3 length: 13 amino acids. The V end lost 1 base, the J end lost 11 bases, and 14 bases lay between the germline ends. From germline, CDR1 is MGHRA and CDR2 YSYEKL. CDR3 sequence reads: CASSQVVRGGAFF. CDR3 in DNA: TGCGCCAGCAGCCAAGTAGTCAGGGGTGGGGCTTTCTTT.

The chain couples TRBV19 to TRBJ2-1; D ambiguous. CDR3 length equals 14 residues. Per germline, CDR1 LNHDA and CDR2 SQIVND (reference sequence). V was cut by 7 bases and J by 1 base, with 11 bases left in between. The CDR3 nucleotides read TGTGCCAGTACTTCGCGGAATTCCTACAATGAGCAGTTCTTC. Residues: CASTSRNSYNEQFF.

The J gene is TRBJ1-2, the V gene TRBV4-1; TRBD1 aligns across 8 bases. The CDR3 totals 15 residues. V lost 5 bases, J lost 0 bases, and 5 bases stayed unmatched. CDR1 is MGHRA and CDR2 is YSYEKL in the germline V gene. In DNA, the CDR3 is TGCGCCAGCAGCTCCCGACAGGGGTCTAACTATGGCTACACCTTC. It translates to CASSSRQGSNYGYTF.

The chain employs TRBV19 and TRBJ2-7; TRBD1 aligns across 7 bases. This CDR3 region has 14 residues. Germline values: CDR1 LNHDA, CDR2 SQIVND (reference sequence). V shed 5 bases, J shed 1 base, and the junction held 5 bases outside the gene matches. In nucleotides, the CDR3 is TGTGCCAGTAGTTGGGGACAGAATTCCTACGAGCAGTACTTC. Translation gives CASSWGQNSYEQYF.